The next 8 T cell receptor beta chains were all read from a single sample in a study of T cell responses to AZD1222 COVID-19 vaccine. Method: immunoSEQ multiplex PCR; TCRdb's copy keeps in-frame clones and lacks some. The top ten hold less than 0.6% of the sample, which has 250,000 to 300,000 clones, around 93% seen once. The sample was peripheral blood, taken 28 days after the second AZD1222 dose. These receptors were taken from an adult who received the AZD1222 COVID-19 vaccine.

The chain carries TRBV6-5 and TRBJ2-7; the match to TRBD1 covers 9 bases. Germline lookup yields CDR1 MNHEY and CDR2 SVGAGI. This CDR3 has 13 amino acids. V trimming: 6 bases; J trimming: 1 base; junction bases outside the gene matches: 1. CDR3 in amino acids: CASSGQGSYEQYF. The CDR3, as DNA: TGTGCCAGCAGCGGACAGGGGTCCTACGAGCAGTACTTC.

This clone was detected once. The V gene is TRBV5-1, the J gene TRBJ1-6; 8 nucleotides match TRBD1. The CDR3 length is 16 residues. In germline, CDR1 is SGHRS, CDR2 YFSETQ. With V trimmed by 0 bases and J by 10 bases, 9 bases remained unmatched. CDR3 sequence: CASSLEAGGAVSPLHF. CDR3 DNA sequence: TGCGCCAGCAGCTTGGAAGCAGGGGGCGCGGTATCACCCCTCCACTTT.

V and J are TRBV6-5 and TRBJ1-1; tentative D call: TRBD1 (6 bases). The CDR3 sequence is 14 residues long. Trimming took 5 bases from V and 6 from J, leaving 16 bases between them. Germline CDR1 and CDR2: MNHEY and SVGAGI. In DNA form, the CDR3 reads TGTGCCAGCAGTATAACAGGGTTCCGTGCTGAAGCTTTCTTT. It is translated as CASSITGFRAEAFF.

The V gene is TRBV27, the J gene TRBJ2-2; the D gene is possibly TRBD2 (5 bases). Germline CDR1 and CDR2: MNHEY and SMNVEV (reference sequence). Trimming removed 5 bases at V and 4 bases at J, with 8 bases between. The CDR3 contains 13 residues. The CDR3 loop is CASSHGSTGELFF. The CDR3 DNA sequence: TGTGCCAGCAGTCATGGGAGCACCGGGGAGCTGTTTTTT.

CDR3 amino acids: CASSQEGSGRASAHEQYF. The CDR3 nucleotides are TGTGCCAGCAGCCAAGAAGGTAGCGGGAGGGCCTCAGCCCACGAGCAGTACTTC. The rearrangement uses TRBV4-2 and TRBJ2-7; 11 bases agree with TRBD2. CDR1 is LGHNA, CDR2 YNFKEQ, per germline. Trimming took 0 bases from V and 5 from J; bases not matched to a gene: 12. There are 18 residues in the CDR3.

V gene TRBV11-2 combines with J gene TRBJ2-5, with D possibly being TRBD2 (6 bases). Germline V gene sequence: CDR1 SGHAT, CDR2 FQNNGV. V gave up 3 bases and J gave up 3 bases, with 8 bases separating them. The CDR3 length is 13 residues. CDR3: CASSLGGKETQYF. CDR3 DNA: TGTGCCAGCAGCTTGGGAGGAAAAGAGACCCAGTACTTC.

The rearrangement uses TRBV5-1 and TRBJ1-4, with D uncertain. This CDR3 comprises 15 residues. Trimming shortened V by 0 bases and J by 7 bases, and 13 bases separated the two germline ends. Germline assignment: CDR1 SGHRS and CDR2 YFSETQ. CDR3 sequence (DNA): TGCGCCAGCAGCTTGGCCGGGGTGCCGGGTGAAAAACTGTTTTTT. This sequence encodes CASSLAGVPGEKLFF.

In this sample, this clone turned up a few times. The V gene is TRBV28, the J gene TRBJ2-3; D is unclear. The V end lost 6 bases, the J end lost 0 bases, and 16 bases lay between the germline ends. The CDR3 totals 16 residues. Germline values: CDR1 MDHEN, CDR2 SYDVKM. DNA of the CDR3: TGTGCCAGCAGCCCCGTGGGCACCCGGAGCACAGATACGCAGTATTTT. This codes for CASSPVGTRSTDTQYF.